The T cell receptor (beta chain) described here comes from a study of lymphopenia after photon versus proton radiotherapy. Study outcomes and limitations: Only patients who died were analyzed for survival; proton advantage is unproven. Oligoclonal CD8+ Temra expansion after nadir drove photon patients' diversity drop. Post-nadir TCR diversity decline inversely tracked overall survival among those who died.

Method: immunoSEQ multiplex PCR; TCRdb's copy keeps in-frame clones and lacks some. The repertoire includes around 20,000 clones, just under 85% of them detected once, and roughly 2.8% sits in the top ten. With regard to this clone: The antigen remains undetermined.

Trimming stripped 4 bases from V and 6 bases from J, with 13 bases between. Germline CDR1 is SGHKS and CDR2 is YYEKEE (reference sequence). The CDR3 spans 14 residues. This sequence originates from a woman between 45 and 65 years old with pancreatic cancer. Specimen: peripheral blood, collected from a patient treated with photon-based radiotherapy. The chain is built from TRBV5-5 and TRBJ1-4; D perhaps matches TRBD1 (5 bases). DNA for the CDR3: TGTGCCAGCAGCCAGCCCGTGGGGGATGAAAAACTGTTTTTT. Its protein product is CASSQPVGDEKLFF.